Below are 22 T cell receptor beta chains sequenced from a single sample in a study of human T cells and chemical hapten exposure. Time point reported: pre-sensitization, week 0. The treatment denotes: therapeutic diphenylcyclopropenone sensitization with weekly scalp DPC. MiXCR was run by TCRdb on the RACE reads, yielding one entry per CDR3 protein. The sample shows around 380,000 distinct CDR3 sequences, around 5% of them seen only once. The sequencing used whole blood, collected in connection with sensitization to the hapten diphenylcyclopropenone (DPC). These receptors were taken from a woman aged 18-30 years with alopecia areata. Some clones in this sample may be carry-over from other donors' samples.

This clonotype was counted between two and nine times. The chain joins TRBV6-2 or TRBV6-3 to TRBJ1-6; possibly TRBD1 for D (6 bases). CDR3 length: 14 amino acids. V was shortened by 6 bases and J by 13 bases, with 19 bases between the two germline ends. Germline V gene sequence: CDR1 MNHEY, CDR2 SVGEGT. CDR3 DNA sequence: TGTGCCAGCAGCGGCCGGACAGTTCTTCGGCCCCTCCACTTT. Residues: CASSGRTVLRPLHF.

The chain uses TRBV5-1 and TRBJ2-3, with D tentatively TRBD1 (6 bases). Germline V CDR1 and CDR2: SGHRS, YFSETQ. The CDR3 sequence is 17 residues long. V shed 2 bases and J shed 2 bases, with 18 bases lying between them. The CDR3 bases are TGCGCCAGCAGCTTCATATGGGGGACATTACCCACAGATACGCAGTATTTT. This translates into CASSFIWGTLPTDTQYF.

V and J are TRBV5-1 and TRBJ2-5; 9 nucleotides align to TRBD1. Unmatched junction bases numbered 4, after V lost 4 bases and J lost 0 bases. Germline CDR1 SGHRS, CDR2 YFSETQ. The CDR3 extends over 15 amino acids. The CDR3, as DNA: TGCGCCAGCAGCCATGGGGACAGGGACCAAGAGACCCAGTACTTC. As protein: CASSHGDRDQETQYF. Full variable domain (remainder filled in from reference TRBV5-1 and TRBJ2-5): KAGVTQTPRYLIKTRGQQVTLSCSPISGHRSVSWYQQTPGQGLQFLFEYFSETQRNKGNFPGRFSGRQFSNSRSEMNVSTLELGDSALYLCASSHGDRDQETQYFGPGTRLLVL.

This clonotype was detected only a few times. The chain recombines TRBV12-3 or TRBV12-4 with TRBJ1-1; D is possibly TRBD1 (5 bases). The CDR3 is made up of 14 amino acids. The V end was cut by 2 bases, the J end by 1 base, with 8 bases between. CDR3 coding DNA: TGTGCCAGCAGTTTACGGGGGACGAACACTGAAGCTTTCTTT. Protein product: CASSLRGTNTEAFF.

This clonotype was observed a few times. The chain carries TRBV6-2 or TRBV6-3 and TRBJ1-4, with 7 bases identical to TRBD1. The trim removed 2 bases at V and 0 bases at J, leaving 9 bases unmatched. The CDR3 consists of 18 residues. Germline V gene lookup returns CDR1 MNHEY and CDR2 SVGEGT. CDR3 region: CASSYRGQVPTTNEKLFF. The CDR3 DNA reads TGTGCCAGCAGTTACCGTGGACAGGTCCCGACAACTAATGAAAAACTGTTTTTT.

The V call is TRBV20-1, the J call TRBJ1-6, with D hard to call. The ends were cut back, 3 bases at V and 7 bases at J, with 10 bases in the middle. Germline V CDR1 and CDR2: DFQATT, SNEGSKA (reference sequence). The CDR3 length is 13 residues. The CDR3 is CSARSGWNSPLHF. The CDR3 DNA reads as TGCAGTGCTAGGTCGGGGTGGAATTCACCCCTCCACTTT.

In its sample, this clonotype was seen many times. This chain links TRBV20-1 with TRBJ2-1, with 14 nucleotides matching TRBD2. The CDR3 covers 15 residues. The J segment lost 2 bases and the V segment lost 5 bases, leaving 2 bases of the junction unmatched. CDR1 and CDR2 (germline): DFQATT, SNEGSKA (reference sequence). The DNA for the CDR3 is TGCAGTGCTGCGACTAGCGGGGGGGCCTACAATGAGCAGTTCTTC. This sequence encodes CSAATSGGAYNEQFF.

This clonotype was detected only a few times. This chain links TRBV10-3 with TRBJ2-7, with D possibly TRBD1 on 6 matching bases. The CDR3 has 15 amino acids. The ends were cut back, 6 bases at V and 0 bases at J, with 15 bases in the middle. CDR1 is ENHRY, CDR2 SYGVKD, per germline. The CDR3 bases are TGTGCCATCAGGGGACAAACAAGTAGCTCCTACGAGCAGTACTTC. Residues: CAIRGQTSSSYEQYF.

This clonotype was recorded at least ten times. This sequence joins TRBV20-1 and TRBJ2-1; D remains unclear. The CDR3 runs to 11 residues. Germline V gene data show CDR1 as DFQATT and CDR2 as SNEGSKA (reference sequence). With 0 bases removed from V and 15 bases from J, the gap between germline ends came to 12 bases. In DNA form, the CDR3 reads TGCAGTGCTAGAGATCTTCTAGACACGTTCTTC. Its translation is CSARDLLDTFF.

This clonotype was seen a few times. The chain employs TRBV4-3 and TRBJ2-5; D not resolved. The CDR3 extends over 16 amino acids. V lost 0 bases and J 1 base, leaving 12 bases between the germline ends. Germline CDR1 and CDR2: LGHNA and YSLEER. Here the CDR3 DNA reads TGCGCCAGCAGCCAAGATCTTGGGCAGACCCAAGAGACCCAGTACTTC. The encoded protein is CASSQDLGQTQETQYF.

This clonotype was recorded many times. The CDR3 protein is CSAPELNEKLFF. CDR3 in DNA: TGCAGTGCACCGGAGCTGAATGAAAAACTGTTTTTT. The rearrangement joins TRBV20-1 to TRBJ1-4; D unclear. V was pared by 6 bases and J by 5 bases, with 10 bases between. Germline-derived CDR1 and CDR2 are DFQATT and SNEGSKA (reference sequence). The CDR3 has 12 amino acids.

This clonotype was seen many times. The chain joins TRBV12-3 or TRBV12-4 to TRBJ2-6; TRBD1 matches at 8 bases. The CDR3 runs 17 residues. Losses at the gene ends were 5 bases for V and 0 bases for J; bases not matched to a gene: 6. Here the CDR3 reads CASSATGAHSGANVLTF. The CDR3 nucleotides are TGTGCCAGCAGTGCGACAGGGGCTCACTCTGGGGCCAACGTCCTGACTTTC.

The sample holds a few counts of this clonotype. The genes are TRBV6-5 and TRBJ1-1; D unresolved. V was trimmed by 5 bases and J by 8 bases, leaving 9 bases between them. Looked up from germline, CDR1 is MNHEY and CDR2 is SVGAGI. The CDR3 is made up of 11 amino acids. The CDR3 DNA sequence: TGTGCCAGCAGTCGGGATCTGGAAGCTTTCTTT. Translated, it gives CASSRDLEAFF.

This clonotype was seen at least ten times. The genes are TRBV6-2 or TRBV6-3 and TRBJ2-1, with D possibly matching TRBD1 (7 bases). The CDR3 loop spans 14 amino acids. V shed 7 bases and J shed 5 bases, with 15 bases lying between them. CDR1 and CDR2 (germline): MNHEY, SVGEGT. The CDR3 DNA is TGTGCCAGCAATTCAGGGGGGCTTGACAATGAGCAGTTCTTC. It specifies CASNSGGLDNEQFF.

This clonotype was detected many times. DNA of the CDR3: TGCAGTGCCCCCGGGGGGGGTTCCTACAATGAGCAGTTCTTC. It codes for CSAPGGGSYNEQFF. The rearrangement joins TRBV20-1 to TRBJ2-1; TRBD2 matches 8 bases. Germline trimming cut 6 bases from V and 1 base from J; bases unmatched to any gene: 5. Germline-derived CDR1 and CDR2 are DFQATT and SNEGSKA (reference sequence). This CDR3 has 14 residues.

This clonotype was found a few times. This chain uses TRBV7-9 with TRBJ1-1; D is undetermined. V was cut by 5 bases and J by 6 bases, with 16 bases left in between. There are 14 residues in the CDR3. Per germline, CDR1 SEHNR and CDR2 FQNEAQ (reference sequence). CDR3 loop: CASSAIWTAAEAFF. The CDR3 nucleotides are TGTGCCAGCAGCGCCATTTGGACCGCAGCTGAAGCTTTCTTT.

The J gene is TRBJ2-7, the V gene TRBV4-3; no clear D. The length of the CDR3 is 14 residues. V shed 1 base and J shed 1 base, with 8 bases lying between them. Per germline, CDR1 LGHNA and CDR2 YSLEER. CDR3 residues: CASSQGAQSYEQYF. The CDR3 bases are TGCGCCAGCAGCCAAGGGGCGCAGTCCTACGAGCAGTACTTC.

V gene TRBV7-2 combines with J gene TRBJ1-1, with unresolved D. CDR1 and CDR2 from the germline V gene are SGHTA and FQGNSA. Deletions cut 2 bases from V and 11 bases from J, with 12 bases between. The CDR3 extends over 12 amino acids. The CDR3: CASSLSTLSAFF. The CDR3 DNA reads TGTGCCAGCAGCTTATCCACGTTGTCGGCTTTCTTT.

The table lists this clonotype with a few counts. This chain joins TRBV20-1 and TRBJ2-5; unclear D gene. Germline CDR1 and CDR2: DFQATT and SNEGSKA (reference sequence). Trimming removed 4 bases at V and 2 bases at J, with 8 bases between. This CDR3 has 12 residues. The CDR3 reads CSAKYIQETQYF. In DNA, the CDR3 is TGCAGTGCTAAATATATACAAGAGACCCAGTACTTC.

V gene TRBV7-2 combines with J gene TRBJ1-1, with D tentatively TRBD1 (5 bases). Between the trimmed V and J ends, which lost 4 bases and 6 bases, there was a span of 15 bases. Germline assignment: CDR1 SGHTA and CDR2 FQGNSA. The CDR3 loop spans 14 amino acids. In DNA form, the CDR3 reads TGTGCCAGCAGCTCAGCAGGGATGGGGGCTGAAGCTTTCTTT. Its protein product is CASSSAGMGAEAFF.

This clonotype was observed at least ten times. V and J are TRBV12-3 or TRBV12-4 and TRBJ1-1, with a possible D match to TRBD1 (5 bases). Trimming removed 6 bases at V and 3 bases at J, with 14 bases between. The CDR3 totals 14 residues. The CDR3 sequence is CASSKFDRHTEAFF. For the CDR3, the DNA is TGTGCCAGCAGCAAATTCGACAGACACACTGAAGCTTTCTTT.

With regard to this clonotype: This may come from a read error, since a much larger clone is one base off. The V gene is TRBV7-2, the J gene TRBJ1-4; unclear D gene. Between the trimmed V and J ends, which lost 6 bases and 12 bases, there was a span of 14 bases. The CDR3 is 12 amino acids. Germline V gene data show CDR1 as SGHTA and CDR2 as FQGNSA. The DNA of the CDR3 is TGTGCCAGCAGTCCTAACCGGCTGGAACTGTTTTTT. As protein: CASSPNRLELFF. Full variable domain (outside the CDR3, taken from reference TRBV7-2 and TRBJ1-4): GAGVSQSPSNKVTEKGKDVELRCDPISGHTALYWYRQSLGQGLEFLIYFQGNSAPDKSGLPSDRFSAERTGGSVSTLTIQRTQQEDSAVYLCASSPNRLELFFGSGTQLSVL.